A single sample gave rise to the 15 T cell receptor beta chains below, sequenced in a study of technical replicates of blood from a few donors. Using immunoSEQ multiplex PCR, the repertoire was profiled, and TCRdb retains in-frame clones only, with some absent. The top ten hold 0.3% to 0.45% of the sample, which has 70,000 to 95,000 clones, more than 85% seen once. The sample comprised T cells isolated from PBMCs. The receptors originated from a human donor in good health. Some clones in this sample may be carry-over from other donors' samples.

The chain has TRBV7-3 and TRBJ2-3; 8 positions agree with TRBD2. Losses at the gene ends were 7 bases for V and 0 bases for J; bases not matched to a gene: 18. Germline CDR1 is SGHTA and CDR2 is FQGTGA. This CDR3 is built from 19 residues. The CDR3 sequence is CASTIRIPSGLTSTDTQYF. The CDR3, as DNA: TGTGCCAGCACCATTAGGATCCCTAGCGGGCTCACTAGCACAGATACGCAGTATTTT.

V is TRBV6-5 and J is TRBJ1-2, with D unresolved. V lost 0 bases and J 1 base, leaving 9 bases between the germline ends. The germline gives CDR1 MNHEY, CDR2 SVGAGI. There are 15 residues in the CDR3. CDR3 loop: CASSYSTQLNYGYTF. Written as DNA, the CDR3 is TGTGCCAGCAGTTACTCGACACAACTTAACTATGGCTACACCTTC.

V and J are TRBV27 and TRBJ1-1; 8 bases map to TRBD1. V was clipped by 6 bases and J by 2 bases; unmatched bases: 17. The CDR3 is 18 residues long. The germline V gene encodes CDR1 MNHEY and CDR2 SMNVEV (reference sequence). The CDR3 loop reads CASSRPSSGTGINTEAFF. In DNA, the CDR3 is TGTGCCAGCAGCCGACCGTCCTCCGGGACAGGCATTAACACTGAAGCTTTCTTT.

The genes are TRBV6-5 and TRBJ1-2; the match to TRBD1 covers 12 bases. Losses at the gene ends were 5 bases for V and 6 bases for J; bases not matched to a gene: 4. The CDR3 spans 14 residues. In germline, CDR1 is MNHEY, CDR2 SVGAGI. CDR3 region: CASSRGTGGHGYTF. The CDR3 coding sequence is TGTGCCAGCAGTAGGGGGACAGGGGGCCATGGCTACACCTTC.

This chain's CDR3 is CASSQSRVYEQYF. The CDR3 nucleotides read TGTGCCAGCAGCCAATCTCGGGTCTACGAGCAGTACTTC. This chain connects TRBV14 to TRBJ2-7; D not certain. Trimming took off 2 bases at V and 3 bases at J, with 8 bases between the two ends. The CDR3 contains 13 residues. Germline CDR1 is SGHDN and CDR2 is FVKESK.

The chain employs TRBV6-5 and TRBJ1-5, with D tentatively TRBD1 (6 bases). This CDR3 is built from 15 residues. V lost 5 bases and J 4 bases, leaving 15 bases between the germline ends. CDR1 and CDR2 (germline): MNHEY, SVGAGI. The CDR3 DNA reads as TGTGCCAGCAGTCCCCGACAGGTTGGAAATCAGCCCCAGCATTTT. It is translated as CASSPRQVGNQPQHF.

As concerns this clone: One end of the junction varies from germline; a read error may be responsible. The chain combines TRBV7-2 with TRBJ2-3, with 15 nucleotides matching TRBD2. Germline V gives CDR1 SGHTA, CDR2 FQGNSA. This CDR3 has 17 amino acids. The CDR3 spells CASSVARTSGRADTQYF. DNA of the CDR3: TGTGCCAGCAGCGTAGCCCGGACTAGCGGGAGGGCCGATACGCAGTATTTT.

The chain has TRBV28 and TRBJ2-1; TRBD2 aligns across 9 bases. From germline, CDR1 is MDHEN and CDR2 SYDVKM. CDR3 length equals 18 residues. With V trimmed by 2 bases and J by 4 bases, 12 bases remained unmatched. CDR3 DNA sequence: TGTGCCAGCAGTTTAGAGAAGGACGGACTAGCGAGATACAATGAGCAGTTCTTC. Translating it yields CASSLEKDGLARYNEQFF.

The CDR3 DNA sequence: TGTGCCAGTAGTAGACTCGGACAGTTTGGGCAGCCCCAGCATTTT. It yields the protein CASSRLGQFGQPQHF. The chain uses TRBV19 and TRBJ1-5, with D maybe TRBD1 (6 bases). V lost 4 bases to trimming and J lost 7 bases, with 17 bases between them. Germline assignment: CDR1 LNHDA and CDR2 SQIVND (reference sequence). The CDR3 runs 15 residues.

This sequence joins TRBV9 and TRBJ1-1, with D possibly TRBD1 on 6 matching bases. Trimming left V 4 bases short and J 7 bases short, with 14 bases between. CDR1 SGDLS and CDR2 YYNGEE come from the germline V gene. The CDR3 has 13 residues. The CDR3 reads CASSPGDTYEAFF. CDR3 coding DNA: TGTGCCAGCAGCCCAGGGGACACCTATGAAGCTTTCTTT.

The chain combines TRBV15 with TRBJ2-5; D remains ambiguous. CDR1 is LNHNV and CDR2 is YYDKDF in the germline V gene (reference sequence). V was clipped by 0 bases and J by 5 bases, with 16 bases between them. This CDR3 is built from 16 residues. The CDR3 DNA reads TGTGCCACCAGCAGAGAAAGGTACCTAGATGGGGAGACCCAGTACTTC. Amino acid sequence: CATSRERYLDGETQYF. The full variable domain, rest sourced from reference TRBV15 and TRBJ2-5, is DAMVIQNPRYQVTQFGKPVTLSCSQTLNHNVMYWYQQKSSQAPKLLFHYYDKDFNNEADTPDNFQSRRPNTSFCFLDIRSPGLGDTAMYLCATSRERYLDGETQYFGPGTRLLVL.

The chain carries TRBV28 and TRBJ2-1, with TRBD1 identical over 8 bases. The V gene's germline CDR1 is MDHEN and CDR2 SYDVKM. The CDR3 totals 14 residues. Trimming took 3 bases from V and 6 from J; bases not matched to a gene: 4. CDR3 residues: CASSFQGAFNEQFF. The CDR3 nucleotides are TGTGCCAGCAGTTTCCAGGGGGCCTTCAATGAGCAGTTCTTC.

The chain has TRBV29-1 and TRBJ2-7; 9 positions agree with TRBD1. Trimming at V came to 7 bases and at J to 7 bases, leaving 17 bases not matched to a gene. Germline loops: CDR1 SQVTM, CDR2 ANQGSEA. This CDR3 is built from 15 residues. CDR3 loop: CSGSLGTGILQEQYF. In nucleotides, the CDR3 is TGCAGCGGATCCCTCGGGACAGGGATTCTACAGGAGCAGTACTTC.

The chain employs TRBV5-4 and TRBJ1-3; TRBD1 matches 10 bases. The CDR3 spans 16 residues. The germline gives CDR1 SGHNT, CDR2 YYREEE (reference sequence). Losses at the gene ends were 3 bases for V and 0 bases for J; bases not matched to a gene: 3. The CDR3 DNA is TGTGCCAGCAGCTCCTGGGACAGGGGCTCTGGAAACACCATATATTTT. It translates to CASSSWDRGSGNTIYF.

The V gene is TRBV18, the J gene TRBJ2-7, with TRBD2 as a possible D gene (7 bases). The germline CDR1 and CDR2 sequences are KGHSH and LQKENI. V lost 8 bases, J lost 1 base, and 27 bases lay in between. The CDR3 runs 18 residues. The CDR3: CASRFNFGGGATSYEQYF. The DNA of the CDR3 is TGTGCCAGCCGCTTCAATTTTGGGGGGGGCGCCACGTCCTACGAGCAGTACTTC.